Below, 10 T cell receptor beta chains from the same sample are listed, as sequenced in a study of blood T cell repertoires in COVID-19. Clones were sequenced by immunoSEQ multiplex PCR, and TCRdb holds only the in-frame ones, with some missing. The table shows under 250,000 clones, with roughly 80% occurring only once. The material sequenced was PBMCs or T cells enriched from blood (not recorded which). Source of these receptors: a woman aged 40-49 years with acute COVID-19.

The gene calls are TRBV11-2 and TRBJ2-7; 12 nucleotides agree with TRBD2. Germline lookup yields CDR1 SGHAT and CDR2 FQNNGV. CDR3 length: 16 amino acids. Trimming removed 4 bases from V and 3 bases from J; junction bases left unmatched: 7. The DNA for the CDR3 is TGTGCCAGCAGCTCCCTCATGACTAGCGGGAGCTACGAGCAGTACTTC. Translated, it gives CASSSLMTSGSYEQYF.

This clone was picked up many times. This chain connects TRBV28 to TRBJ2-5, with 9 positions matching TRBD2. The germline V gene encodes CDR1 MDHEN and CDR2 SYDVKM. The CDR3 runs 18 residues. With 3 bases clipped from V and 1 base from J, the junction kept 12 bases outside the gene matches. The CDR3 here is CASSFSPAAGGAQETQYF. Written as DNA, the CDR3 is TGTGCCAGCAGTTTTTCTCCGGCAGCGGGAGGCGCCCAAGAGACCCAGTACTTC.

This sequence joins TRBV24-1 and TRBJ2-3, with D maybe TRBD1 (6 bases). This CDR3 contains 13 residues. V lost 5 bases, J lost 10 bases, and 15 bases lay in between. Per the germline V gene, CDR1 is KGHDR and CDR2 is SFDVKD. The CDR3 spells CATSGIQGEAQYF. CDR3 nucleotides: TGTGCCACCAGTGGTATACAGGGTGAGGCGCAGTATTTT.

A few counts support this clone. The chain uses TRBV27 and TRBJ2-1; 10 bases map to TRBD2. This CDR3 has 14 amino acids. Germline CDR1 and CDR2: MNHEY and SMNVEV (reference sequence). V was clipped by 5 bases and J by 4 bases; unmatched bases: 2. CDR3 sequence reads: CASSIAGGYNEQFF. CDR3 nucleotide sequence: TGTGCCAGCAGTATAGCGGGGGGATACAATGAGCAGTTCTTC.

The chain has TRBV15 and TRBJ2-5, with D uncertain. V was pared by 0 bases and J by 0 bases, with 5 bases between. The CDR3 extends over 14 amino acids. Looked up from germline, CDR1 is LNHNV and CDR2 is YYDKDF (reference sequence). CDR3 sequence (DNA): TGTGCCACCAGCAGAGACTCGTACCAAGAGACCCAGTACTTC. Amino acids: CATSRDSYQETQYF.

CDR3 loop: CASSLLAEDTQYF. CDR3 nucleotides: TGTGCCAGCAGCCTACTAGCGGAAGATACGCAGTATTTT. The chain is built from TRBV3-1 (or the pseudogene TRBV3-2) and TRBJ2-3; TRBD2 aligns across 8 bases. Germline CDR1 and CDR2: LGHDT and YNNKEL (reference sequence). CDR3 size: 13 residues. V was clipped by 4 bases and J by 5 bases; unmatched bases: 2.

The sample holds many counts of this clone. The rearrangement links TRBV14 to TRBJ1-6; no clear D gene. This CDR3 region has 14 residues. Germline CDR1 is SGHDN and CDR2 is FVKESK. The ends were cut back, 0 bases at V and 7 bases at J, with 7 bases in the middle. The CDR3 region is CASSQELLNSPLHF. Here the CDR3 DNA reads TGTGCCAGCAGCCAAGAACTTTTAAATTCACCCCTCCACTTT.

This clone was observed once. CDR3 DNA: TGTGCCAGTACCTCCGGGACAGACAATAATCAGCCCCAGCATTTT. Its protein is CASTSGTDNNQPQHF. V and J are TRBV19 and TRBJ1-5; 7 bases match TRBD1. Trimming removed 7 bases from V and 4 bases from J; junction bases left unmatched: 10. The CDR3 extends over 15 amino acids. CDR1 and CDR2 (germline): LNHDA, SQIVND (reference sequence).

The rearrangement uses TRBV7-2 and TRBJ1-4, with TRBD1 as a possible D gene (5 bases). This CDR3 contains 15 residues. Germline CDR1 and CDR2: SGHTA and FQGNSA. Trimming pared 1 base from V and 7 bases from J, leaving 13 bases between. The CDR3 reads CASSLGFRVGEKLFF. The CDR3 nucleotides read TGTGCCAGCAGCTTAGGATTCAGGGTTGGTGAAAAACTGTTTTTT.

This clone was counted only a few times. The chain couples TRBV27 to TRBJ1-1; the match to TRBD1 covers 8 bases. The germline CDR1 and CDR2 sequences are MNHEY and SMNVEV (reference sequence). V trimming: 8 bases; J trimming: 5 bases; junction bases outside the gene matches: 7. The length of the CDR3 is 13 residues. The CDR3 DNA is TGTGCCAGCCAGGGGGCTTTGTGGACTGAAGCTTTCTTT. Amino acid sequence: CASQGALWTEAFF.